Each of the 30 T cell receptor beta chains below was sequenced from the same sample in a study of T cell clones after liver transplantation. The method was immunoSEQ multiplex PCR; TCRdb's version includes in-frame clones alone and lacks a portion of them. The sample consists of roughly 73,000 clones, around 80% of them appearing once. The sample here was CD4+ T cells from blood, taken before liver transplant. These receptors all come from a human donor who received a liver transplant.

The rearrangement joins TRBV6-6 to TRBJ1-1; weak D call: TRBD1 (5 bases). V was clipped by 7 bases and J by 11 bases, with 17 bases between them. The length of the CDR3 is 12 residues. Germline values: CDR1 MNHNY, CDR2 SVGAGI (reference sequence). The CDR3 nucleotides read TGTGCCAGCACAACGACGGGGCGTCGGGCTTTCTTT. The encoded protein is CASTTTGRRAFF.

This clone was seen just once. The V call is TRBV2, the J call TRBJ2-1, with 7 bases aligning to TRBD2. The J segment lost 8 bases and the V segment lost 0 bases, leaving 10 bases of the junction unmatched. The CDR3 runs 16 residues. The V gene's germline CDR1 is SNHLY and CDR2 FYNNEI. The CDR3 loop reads CASSEARTSFGDEQFF. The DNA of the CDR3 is TGTGCCAGCAGTGAAGCCCGGACTAGTTTTGGAGATGAGCAGTTCTTC.

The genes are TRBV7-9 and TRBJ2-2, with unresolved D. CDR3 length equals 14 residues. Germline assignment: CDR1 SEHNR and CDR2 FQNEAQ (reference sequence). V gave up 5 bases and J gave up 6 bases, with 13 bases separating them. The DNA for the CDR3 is TGTGCCAGCAGCCAAACCCTCAGCGCCGGGGAGCTGTTTTTT. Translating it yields CASSQTLSAGELFF.

DNA for the CDR3: TGTGCCAGTAGCGGTATTTGGGACAGGTCCTCCTACGAGCAGTACTTC. It is translated as CASSGIWDRSSYEQYF. This chain uses TRBV19 with TRBJ2-7; 8 bases are a match to TRBD1. Germline trimming cut 6 bases from V and 0 bases from J; bases unmatched to any gene: 10. Germline lookup yields CDR1 LNHDA and CDR2 SQIVND (reference sequence). The length of the CDR3 is 16 residues.

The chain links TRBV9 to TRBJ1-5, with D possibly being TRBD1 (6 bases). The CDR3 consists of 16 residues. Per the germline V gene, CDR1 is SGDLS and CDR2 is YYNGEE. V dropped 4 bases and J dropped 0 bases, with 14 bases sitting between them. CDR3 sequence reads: CASSPGTPYSNQPQHF. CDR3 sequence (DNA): TGTGCCAGCAGCCCCGGGACACCATATAGCAATCAGCCCCAGCATTTT.

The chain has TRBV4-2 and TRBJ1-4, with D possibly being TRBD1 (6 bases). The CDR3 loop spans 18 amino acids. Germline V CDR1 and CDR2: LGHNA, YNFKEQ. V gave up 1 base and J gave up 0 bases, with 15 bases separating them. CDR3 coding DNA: TGTGCCAGCAGCCAAGGGCGACAGGTGATAACAACTAATGAAAAACTGTTTTTT. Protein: CASSQGRQVITTNEKLFF.

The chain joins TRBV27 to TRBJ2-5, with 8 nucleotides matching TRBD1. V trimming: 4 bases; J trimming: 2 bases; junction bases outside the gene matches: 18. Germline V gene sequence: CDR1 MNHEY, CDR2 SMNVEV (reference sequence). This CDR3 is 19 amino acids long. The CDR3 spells CASSSSGTGTSHPQETQYF. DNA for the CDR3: TGTGCCAGCAGTTCCTCCGGGACAGGAACTTCTCACCCACAAGAGACCCAGTACTTC.

The CDR3 is CASSLDAGQETQYF. DNA of the CDR3: TGCGCCAGCAGCTTGGATGCCGGGCAAGAGACCCAGTACTTC. The J gene is TRBJ2-5, the V gene TRBV5-1, with unresolved D. The CDR3 spans 14 residues. The V end lost 0 bases, the J end lost 2 bases, and 8 bases lay between the germline ends. The germline V gene has CDR1 SGHRS and CDR2 YFSETQ. Complete variable domain (other parts from reference TRBV5-1 and TRBJ2-5): KAGVTQTPRYLIKTRGQQVTLSCSPISGHRSVSWYQQTPGQGLQFLFEYFSETQRNKGNFPGRFSGRQFSNSRSEMNVSTLELGDSALYLCASSLDAGQETQYFGPGTRLLVL.

In DNA form, the CDR3 reads TGTGCCAGCAGTTCCGCCGGGGGGGAGGATGTGACCCAGTACTTC. Its translation: CASSSAGGEDVTQYF. The chain recombines TRBV27 with TRBJ2-5; TRBD2 matches 8 bases. The CDR3 runs 15 residues. V was pared by 4 bases and J by 7 bases, with 11 bases of the junction left unmatched. Germline CDR1 is MNHEY and CDR2 is SMNVEV (reference sequence).

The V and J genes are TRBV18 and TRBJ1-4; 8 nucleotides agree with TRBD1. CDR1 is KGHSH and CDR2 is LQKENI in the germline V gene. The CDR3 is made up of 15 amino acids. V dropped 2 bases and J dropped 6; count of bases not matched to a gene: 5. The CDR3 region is CASSPNRGADEKLFF. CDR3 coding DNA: TGTGCCAGCTCACCAAACAGGGGGGCAGATGAAAAACTGTTTTTT.

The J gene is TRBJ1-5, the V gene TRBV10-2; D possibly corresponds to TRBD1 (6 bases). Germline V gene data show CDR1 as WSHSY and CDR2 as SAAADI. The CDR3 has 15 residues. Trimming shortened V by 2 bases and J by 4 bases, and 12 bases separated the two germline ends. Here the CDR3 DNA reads TGCGCCAGCAGTGAGGCGGGGGGCGCGAATCAGCCCCAGCATTTT. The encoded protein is CASSEAGGANQPQHF.

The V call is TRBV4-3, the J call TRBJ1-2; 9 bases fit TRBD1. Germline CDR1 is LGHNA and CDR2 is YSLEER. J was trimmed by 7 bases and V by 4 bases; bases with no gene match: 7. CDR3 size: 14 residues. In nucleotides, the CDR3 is TGCGCCAGCAGCCTAAACACAGGGGGCCCTGGCTACACCTTC. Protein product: CASSLNTGGPGYTF.

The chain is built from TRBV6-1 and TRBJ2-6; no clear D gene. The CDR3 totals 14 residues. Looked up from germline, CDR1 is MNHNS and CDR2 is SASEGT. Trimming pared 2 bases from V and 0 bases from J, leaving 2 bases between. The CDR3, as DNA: TGTGCCAGCAGTGAAACCTCTGGGGCCAACGTCCTGACTTTC. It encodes CASSETSGANVLTF.

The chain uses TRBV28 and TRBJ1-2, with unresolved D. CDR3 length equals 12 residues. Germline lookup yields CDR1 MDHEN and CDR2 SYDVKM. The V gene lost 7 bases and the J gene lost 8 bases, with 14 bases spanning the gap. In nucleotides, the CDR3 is TGTGCCAGCAACAGTTTCCGGAGAGGCTACACCTTC. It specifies CASNSFRRGYTF.

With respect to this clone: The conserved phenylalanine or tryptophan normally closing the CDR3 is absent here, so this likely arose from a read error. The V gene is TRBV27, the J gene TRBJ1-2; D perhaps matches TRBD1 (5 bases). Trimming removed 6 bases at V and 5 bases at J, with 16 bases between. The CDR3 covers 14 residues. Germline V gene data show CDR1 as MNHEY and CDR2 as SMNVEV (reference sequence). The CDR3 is CASSSLMGGYGYTL. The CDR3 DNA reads TGTGCCAGCAGCTCCTTAATGGGGGGGTATGGCTACACCCTC.

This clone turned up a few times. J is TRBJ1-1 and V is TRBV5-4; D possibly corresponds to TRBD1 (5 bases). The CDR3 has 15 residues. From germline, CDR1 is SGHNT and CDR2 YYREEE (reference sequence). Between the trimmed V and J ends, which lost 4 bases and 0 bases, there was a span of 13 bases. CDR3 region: CASSVSQGMNTEAFF. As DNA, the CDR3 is TGTGCCAGCAGCGTCTCCCAGGGCATGAACACTGAAGCTTTCTTT.

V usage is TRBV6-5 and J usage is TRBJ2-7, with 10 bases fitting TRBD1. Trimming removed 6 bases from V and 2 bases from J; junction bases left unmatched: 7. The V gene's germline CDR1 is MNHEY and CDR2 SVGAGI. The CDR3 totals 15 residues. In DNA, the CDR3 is TGTGCCAGCAGACCGGCCGGGACAGGGGCCTACGAGCAGTACTTC. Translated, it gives CASRPAGTGAYEQYF.

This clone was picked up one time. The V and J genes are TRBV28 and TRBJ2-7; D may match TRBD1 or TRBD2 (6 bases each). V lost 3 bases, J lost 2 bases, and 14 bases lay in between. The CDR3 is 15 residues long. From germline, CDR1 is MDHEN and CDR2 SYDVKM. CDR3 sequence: CASSLGGGPAYEQYF. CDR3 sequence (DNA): TGTGCCAGCAGTTTGGGGGGCGGACCCGCCTACGAGCAGTACTTC.

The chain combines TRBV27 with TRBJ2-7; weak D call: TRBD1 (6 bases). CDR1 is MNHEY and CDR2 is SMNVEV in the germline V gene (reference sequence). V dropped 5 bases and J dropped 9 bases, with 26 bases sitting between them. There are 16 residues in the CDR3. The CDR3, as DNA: TGTGCCAGCAGTATGCACAGGGTCGGTTTAGACACGGGGCAGTACTTC. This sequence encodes CASSMHRVGLDTGQYF.

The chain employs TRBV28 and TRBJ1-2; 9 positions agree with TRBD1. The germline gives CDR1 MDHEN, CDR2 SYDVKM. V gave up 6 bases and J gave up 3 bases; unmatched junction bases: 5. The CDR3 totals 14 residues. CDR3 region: CASSSGQGYYGYTF. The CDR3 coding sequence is TGTGCCAGCAGCTCTGGACAGGGGTACTATGGCTACACCTTC.

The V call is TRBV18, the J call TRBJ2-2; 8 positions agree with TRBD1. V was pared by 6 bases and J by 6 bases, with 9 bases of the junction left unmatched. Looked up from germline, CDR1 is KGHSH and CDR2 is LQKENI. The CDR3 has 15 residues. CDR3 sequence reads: CASSPDSGGSGELFF. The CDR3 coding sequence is TGTGCCAGCTCCCCAGACTCAGGGGGCTCCGGGGAGCTGTTTTTT.

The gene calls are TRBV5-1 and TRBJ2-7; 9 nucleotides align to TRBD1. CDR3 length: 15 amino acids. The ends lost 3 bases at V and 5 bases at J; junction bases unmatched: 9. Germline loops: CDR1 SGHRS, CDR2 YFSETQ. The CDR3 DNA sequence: TGCGCCAGCAGCTCCCATGGGACAGGGAGGAACGAGCAGTACTTC. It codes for CASSSHGTGRNEQYF.

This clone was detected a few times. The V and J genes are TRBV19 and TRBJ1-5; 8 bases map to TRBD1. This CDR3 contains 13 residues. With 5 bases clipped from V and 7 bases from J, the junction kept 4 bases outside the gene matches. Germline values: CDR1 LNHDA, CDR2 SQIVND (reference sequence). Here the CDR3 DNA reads TGTGCCAGTAGTCAGGGGGCCGAACAGCCCCAGCATTTT. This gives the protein CASSQGAEQPQHF.

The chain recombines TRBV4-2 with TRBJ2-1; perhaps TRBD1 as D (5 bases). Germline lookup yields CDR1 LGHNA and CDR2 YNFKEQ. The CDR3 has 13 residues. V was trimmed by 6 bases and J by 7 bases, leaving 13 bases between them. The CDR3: CASRGQLLNEQFF. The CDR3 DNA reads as TGTGCCAGCAGGGGGCAGCTCCTGAATGAGCAGTTCTTC.

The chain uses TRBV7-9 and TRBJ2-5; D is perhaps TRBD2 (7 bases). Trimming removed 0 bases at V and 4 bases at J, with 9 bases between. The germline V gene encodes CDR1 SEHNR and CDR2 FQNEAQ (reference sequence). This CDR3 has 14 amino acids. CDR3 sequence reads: CASSLAGGGETQYF. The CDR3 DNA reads TGTGCCAGCAGCTTAGCGGGAGGGGGAGAGACCCAGTACTTC.

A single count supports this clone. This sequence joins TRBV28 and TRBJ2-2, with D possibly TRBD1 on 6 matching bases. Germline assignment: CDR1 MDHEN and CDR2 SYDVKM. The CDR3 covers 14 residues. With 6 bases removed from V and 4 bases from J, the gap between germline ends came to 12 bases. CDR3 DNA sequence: TGTGCCAGCAGACAAGGACAGTCCACCGGGGAGCTGTTTTTT. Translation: CASRQGQSTGELFF.

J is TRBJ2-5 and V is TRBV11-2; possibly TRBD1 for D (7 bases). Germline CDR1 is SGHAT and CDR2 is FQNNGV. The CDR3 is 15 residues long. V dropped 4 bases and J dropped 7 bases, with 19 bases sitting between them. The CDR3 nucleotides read TGTGCCAGCAGCTGGGGTCCCTCCCAGGGGGGGACCCAGTACTTC. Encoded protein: CASSWGPSQGGTQYF.

CDR3 residues: CASSDPWTSDYNEQFF. CDR3 DNA: TGTGCCAGCAGTGACCCATGGACTAGCGACTACAATGAGCAGTTCTTC. The chain recombines TRBV6-4 with TRBJ2-1; 9 bases fit TRBD2. The CDR3 loop spans 16 amino acids. The ends lost 2 bases at V and 3 bases at J; junction bases unmatched: 5. Germline V gene sequence: CDR1 MRHNA, CDR2 SNTAGT.

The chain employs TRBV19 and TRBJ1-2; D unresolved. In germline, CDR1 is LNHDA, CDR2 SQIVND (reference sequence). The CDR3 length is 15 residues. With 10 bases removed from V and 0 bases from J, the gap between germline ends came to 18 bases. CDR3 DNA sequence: TGTGCCACCAGAGCTTGGTTACTAGCTAACTATGGCTACACCTTC. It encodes CATRAWLLANYGYTF.

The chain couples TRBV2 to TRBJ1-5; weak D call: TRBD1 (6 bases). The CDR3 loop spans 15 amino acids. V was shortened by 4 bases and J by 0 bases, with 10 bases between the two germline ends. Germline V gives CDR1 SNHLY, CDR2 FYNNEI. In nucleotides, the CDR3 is TGTGCCAGCAGTGGGACAGCCCATAGCAATCAGCCCCAGCATTTT. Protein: CASSGTAHSNQPQHF.